Given below is one TCR beta chain in context. The data were obtained in a study of blood T cell repertoires in COVID-19. Turning to the study itself: PBMCs, B-cell-depleted T cells, or T cells provided the cDNA or gDNA that made up the material.

Authors' processing steps: Researchers report that nucleated cell counts were estimated from reference gene primer amplification. This table comes from immunoSEQ multiplex PCR, and its TCRdb copy is limited to in-frame clones, with some not included. Clone size and V and J calls were adopted from that table, with D and trimming inferred from the DNA. The repertoire holds hundreds of thousands of clones, with about 88% as singletons. Germline CDR1 and CDR2: MNHEY and SVGEGT. This CDR3 has 15 amino acids. The V and J ends lost 2 bases and 6 bases, in that order; junction bases with no gene match: 3. Patients of the Seattle cohort, enrolled during active infection, were followed longitudinally.

This clonotype was obtained from a woman aged 65 to 85 with COVID-19, enrolled during active disease. The specimen sequenced was peripheral blood. The chain uses TRBV6-2 or TRBV6-3 and TRBJ1-5; TRBD1 matches 11 bases. This chain's CDR3 is CASSYLGQGAQPQHF. The CDR3 bases are TGTGCCAGCAGTTACCTTGGACAGGGGGCTCAGCCCCAGCATTTT.